Following are 17 T cell receptor beta chains from one sample sequenced in a study of blood T cell repertoires in COVID-19. TCRdb's copy holds only in-frame clones and misses some; the assay was immunoSEQ multiplex PCR. The table has about 190,000 clones, 75% to 90% seen once; the top ten hold 1% to 1.4%. The source material was peripheral blood. These receptors originate from a young man with acute or convalescent COVID-19.

The gene calls are TRBV30 and TRBJ2-1; 13 bases match TRBD2. V lost 5 bases, J lost 9 bases, and 7 bases stayed unmatched. The CDR3 sequence is 14 residues long. Germline CDR1 reads GTSNPN; CDR2 reads SVGIG (reference sequence). The CDR3 is CAWQLAGGPGEQFF. The CDR3 DNA follows: TGTGCCTGGCAACTAGCGGGAGGGCCCGGTGAGCAGTTCTTC.

The CDR3 is CASSIDRASGNTIYF. DNA for the CDR3: TGTGCCAGCAGCATAGACAGGGCCTCTGGAAACACCATATATTTT. The J gene is TRBJ1-3, the V gene TRBV9, with 7 bases that match TRBD1. The CDR3 is 15 residues long. V lost 4 bases to trimming and J lost 0 bases; unmatched junction nucleotides: 4. Germline CDR1 SGDLS, CDR2 YYNGEE.

The chain couples TRBV10-3 to TRBJ2-7; 8 bases line up with TRBD1. The CDR3 has 16 amino acids. After removal of 2 bases from V and 2 bases from J, the junction contained 8 bases not matched to a gene. Germline V gene sequence: CDR1 ENHRY, CDR2 SYGVKD. The CDR3 here is CAISEPGQGATYEQYF. CDR3 nucleotide sequence: TGTGCCATCAGTGAGCCAGGACAGGGAGCTACCTACGAGCAGTACTTC.

V usage is TRBV28 and J usage is TRBJ1-2, with TRBD1 matching over 8 bases. Germline V gene data show CDR1 as MDHEN and CDR2 as SYDVKM. The CDR3 runs to 17 residues. Trimming at V came to 2 bases and at J to 0 bases, leaving 8 bases not matched to a gene. CDR3 in DNA: TGTGCCAGCAGTTTAGGAGACAGGGGCGTCCCTAACTATGGCTACACCTTC. Protein product: CASSLGDRGVPNYGYTF.

The count of this clone is one. CDR3 coding DNA: TGTGCCAGCAGACTACAGGGTCCTAACACTGAAGCTTTCTTT. This codes for CASRLQGPNTEAFF. The chain employs TRBV28 and TRBJ1-1; D might be TRBD1 (6 bases). CDR1 and CDR2 from the germline V gene are MDHEN and SYDVKM. Trimming left V 6 bases short and J 2 bases short, with 13 bases between. The CDR3 totals 14 residues.

The rearrangement links TRBV2 to TRBJ1-2, with D possibly matching TRBD1 (5 bases). This CDR3 region has 13 residues. V gave up 7 bases and J gave up 2 bases, with 11 bases separating them. Germline V lookup: CDR1 SNHLY, CDR2 FYNNEI. For the CDR3, the DNA is TGTGCCAGCATCCGGGGGGACAACTATGGCTACACCTTC. It translates to CASIRGDNYGYTF. The whole variable domain, remainder taken from reference TRBV2 and TRBJ1-2, is EPEVTQTPSHQVTQMGQEVILRCVPISNHLYFYWYRQILGQKVEFLVSFYNNEISEKSEIFDDQFSVERPDGSNFTLKIRSTKLEDSAMYFCASIRGDNYGYTFGSGTRLTVV.

This rearrangement joins TRBV6-4 to TRBJ2-7; D might be TRBD2 (6 bases). Germline V gene lookup returns CDR1 MRHNA and CDR2 SNTAGT. The CDR3 extends over 14 amino acids. Trimming stripped 5 bases from V and 3 bases from J, with 14 bases between. The CDR3 here is CASSSWRRDYEQYF. DNA of the CDR3: TGTGCCAGCAGTTCCTGGCGGAGGGACTACGAGCAGTACTTC.

The V gene is TRBV4-1, the J gene TRBJ1-2, with TRBD1 identical over 7 bases. The CDR3 is 16 amino acids. With V trimmed by 3 bases and J by 0 bases, 7 bases remained unmatched. Germline V CDR1 and CDR2: MGHRA, YSYEKL. This chain's CDR3 is CASSQGLGQTNYGYTF. CDR3 nucleotide sequence: TGCGCCAGCAGCCAGGGCTTGGGACAGACTAACTATGGCTACACCTTC.

This clone was observed once. CDR3 loop: CASSFLFGDTQYF. For the CDR3, the DNA is TGTGCCAGCAGTTTTCTATTTGGAGATACGCAGTATTTT. The chain links TRBV27 to TRBJ2-3; no firm D call. Germline values: CDR1 MNHEY, CDR2 SMNVEV (reference sequence). Trimming left V 3 bases short and J 5 bases short, with 9 bases between. The CDR3 has 13 residues.

The chain combines TRBV3-1 (or the pseudogene TRBV3-2) with TRBJ2-1, with TRBD2 identical over 9 bases. J was trimmed by 4 bases and V by 1 base; bases with no gene match: 2. Germline CDR1 and CDR2: LGHDT and YNNKEL (reference sequence). The CDR3 loop spans 15 amino acids. CDR3 coding DNA: TGTGCCAGCAGCCAAGTTCTAGCGGGGTACAATGAGCAGTTCTTC. The encoded protein is CASSQVLAGYNEQFF.

This chain connects TRBV30 to TRBJ1-2, with 7 nucleotides matching TRBD1. CDR3 size: 13 residues. Trimming at V came to 1 base and at J to 3 bases, leaving 2 bases not matched to a gene. Germline V gene data show CDR1 as GTSNPN and CDR2 as SVGIG (reference sequence). The CDR3 nucleotides are TGTGCCTGGAGTGGACAGGGCGACTATGGCTACACCTTC. It is translated as CAWSGQGDYGYTF.

This clone has a single count. The gene calls are TRBV5-1 and TRBJ2-1; D might be TRBD2 (6 bases). The germline CDR1 and CDR2 sequences are SGHRS and YFSETQ. Trimming shortened V by 2 bases and J by 8 bases, and 11 bases separated the two germline ends. This CDR3 comprises 13 residues. CDR3 DNA: TGCGCCAGCAGCTTCCGCGGCGGGGATGAGCAGTTCTTC. It is translated as CASSFRGGDEQFF.

The chain recombines TRBV29-1 with TRBJ1-3; D remains ambiguous. Trimming stripped 5 bases from V and 2 bases from J, with 7 bases between. This CDR3 comprises 12 residues. Germline CDR1 is SQVTM and CDR2 is ANQGSEA. The CDR3 loop is CSVYTTGNTIYF. The DNA of the CDR3 is TGCAGCGTTTATACAACTGGAAACACCATATATTTT.

This chain links TRBV5-1 with TRBJ2-1; 9 positions match TRBD2. Germline values: CDR1 SGHRS, CDR2 YFSETQ. V shed 0 bases, J shed 2 bases, and the junction held 0 bases outside the gene matches. This CDR3 contains 15 residues. CDR3 protein: CASSLGTSAYNEQFF. The CDR3 DNA is TGCGCCAGCAGCTTGGGGACTAGCGCCTACAATGAGCAGTTCTTC.

The chain has TRBV27 and TRBJ2-1, with 8 bases lining up with TRBD1. With 3 bases clipped from V and 7 bases from J, the junction kept 8 bases outside the gene matches. Germline V lookup: CDR1 MNHEY, CDR2 SMNVEV (reference sequence). The CDR3 has 15 amino acids. CDR3 amino acids: CASSFRQGRRNEQFF. CDR3 in DNA: TGTGCCAGCAGTTTTCGACAGGGGAGGAGGAATGAGCAGTTCTTC.

The rearrangement uses TRBV15 and TRBJ2-1; 9 bases line up with TRBD1. The CDR3 runs 16 residues. Germline V gene sequence: CDR1 LNHNV, CDR2 YYDKDF (reference sequence). V shed 0 bases and J 2 bases; nucleotides not matched to a gene: 2. The CDR3, as DNA: TGTGCCACCAGCAGAGAGGACAGGGGTCCCTACAATGAGCAGTTCTTC. Translated, it gives CATSREDRGPYNEQFF.

The chain has TRBV19 and TRBJ2-3, with D perhaps matching TRBD1 (5 bases). The V and J ends lost 6 bases and 4 bases respectively, with 14 bases between them. CDR3 length: 14 amino acids. The V gene's germline CDR1 is LNHDA and CDR2 SQIVND (reference sequence). CDR3 coding DNA: TGTGCCAGTAGCCCCAGGGTAGTCGCAGATACGCAGTATTTT. Residues: CASSPRVVADTQYF.